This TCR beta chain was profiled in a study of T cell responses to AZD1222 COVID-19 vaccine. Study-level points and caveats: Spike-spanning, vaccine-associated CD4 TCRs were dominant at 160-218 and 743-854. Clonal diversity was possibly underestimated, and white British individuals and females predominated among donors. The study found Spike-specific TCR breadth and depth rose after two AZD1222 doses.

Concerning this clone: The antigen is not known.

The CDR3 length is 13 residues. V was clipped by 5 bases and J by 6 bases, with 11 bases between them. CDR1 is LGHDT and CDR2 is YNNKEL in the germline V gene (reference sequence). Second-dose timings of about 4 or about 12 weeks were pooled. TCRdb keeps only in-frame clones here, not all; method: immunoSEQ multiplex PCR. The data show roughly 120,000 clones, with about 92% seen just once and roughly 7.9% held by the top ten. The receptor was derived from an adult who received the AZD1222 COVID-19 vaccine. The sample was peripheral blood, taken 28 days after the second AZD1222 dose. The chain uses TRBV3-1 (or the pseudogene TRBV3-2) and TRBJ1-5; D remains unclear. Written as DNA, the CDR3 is TGTGCCAGCAGCGAGCTGGGAGGTCAGCCCCAGCATTTT. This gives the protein CASSELGGQPQHF.